Below are 10 T cell receptor beta chains sequenced from a single sample in a study of T cells after yellow fever vaccination. TCRdb ran MiXCR on the 5' RACE reads and lists one entry per CDR3 protein. Here the sample spans roughly 260,000 distinct CDR3 sequences, under 15% being singletons. Sequencing used CD4+ T cells sorted from PBMCs, obtained 45 days after the yellow fever booster vaccination. The receptor set was obtained from a man aged 25 to 45 who received the YFV17D yellow fever vaccine.

V gene TRBV7-3 combines with J gene TRBJ2-7; a weak D match, TRBD1 (6 bases). The CDR3 has 14 residues. Germline CDR1 SGHTA, CDR2 FQGTGA. Between the trimmed V and J ends, which lost 6 bases and 2 bases, there was a span of 14 bases. The CDR3, as DNA: TGTGCCAGCAGTAGGGGGAATCGGACCTACGAGCAGTACTTC. Amino acid sequence: CASSRGNRTYEQYF.

The chain carries TRBV29-1 and TRBJ2-7; no reliable D call. Germline CDR1 is SQVTM and CDR2 is ANQGSEA. CDR3 length: 13 residues. The V gene lost 6 bases and the J gene lost 6 bases, with 18 bases spanning the gap. DNA for the CDR3: TGCAGCGTCCGACACAGTTCTTCCGGCGAGCAGTACTTC. Its protein product is CSVRHSSSGEQYF.

This clonotype was picked up a small number of times. CDR3 in DNA: TGCAGTGCCCTCAGTCGGGACTTCCGGGAGACCCAGTACTTC. It codes for CSALSRDFRETQYF. The chain employs TRBV20-1 and TRBJ2-5, with D perhaps TRBD2 (6 bases). Germline CDR1 DFQATT, CDR2 SNEGSKA (reference sequence). Trimming shortened V by 6 bases and J by 5 bases, and 19 bases separated the two germline ends. There are 14 residues in the CDR3.

V and J are TRBV29-1 and TRBJ2-3; D call uncertain. The CDR3 covers 12 residues. Deletions cut 4 bases from V and 1 base from J, with 6 bases between. The germline CDR1 and CDR2 sequences are SQVTM and ANQGSEA. The CDR3 DNA follows: TGCAGCGTTGTTGACGGCACAGATACGCAGTATTTT. Translation gives CSVVDGTDTQYF.

This clonotype occurred a few times. The chain combines TRBV20-1 with TRBJ1-2, with D maybe TRBD1 (6 bases). Germline V lookup: CDR1 DFQATT, CDR2 SNEGSKA (reference sequence). Deletions cut 0 bases from V and 5 bases from J, with 13 bases between. The CDR3 spans 14 residues. The CDR3 nucleotides read TGCAGTGCTAGAGATCCCTCAGGGGATTATGGCTACACCTTC. Translating gives CSARDPSGDYGYTF.

The chain links TRBV18 to TRBJ2-1; TRBD1 agrees at 11 bases. This CDR3 is 16 amino acids long. Germline-derived CDR1 and CDR2 are KGHSH and LQKENI. V shed 5 bases, J shed 7 bases, and the junction held 10 bases outside the gene matches. CDR3 loop: CASSRRTGGLENEQFF. CDR3 DNA sequence: TGTGCCAGCTCAAGGCGGACAGGGGGCCTGGAGAATGAGCAGTTCTTC.

This clonotype has more than one count but fewer than ten. The chain uses TRBV29-1 and TRBJ2-1; 9 bases align to TRBD1. Looked up from germline, CDR1 is SQVTM and CDR2 is ANQGSEA. The CDR3 is 14 amino acids. The ends lost 8 bases at V and 10 bases at J; junction bases unmatched: 15. The CDR3 spells CSSCRDRDVAEQFF. In nucleotides, the CDR3 is TGCAGCTCCTGCCGGGACAGGGACGTGGCGGAGCAGTTCTTC.

This clonotype appeared a few times. The chain is built from TRBV20-1 and TRBJ2-5; D gene unclear. CDR3 size: 11 residues. Germline-derived CDR1 and CDR2 are DFQATT and SNEGSKA (reference sequence). With 3 bases removed from V and 5 bases from J, the gap between germline ends came to 7 bases. CDR3 DNA sequence: TGCAGTGCTAGTATTGGTGAGACCCAGTACTTC. It translates to CSASIGETQYF.

The J gene is TRBJ2-3, the V gene TRBV5-1; unclear D gene. This CDR3 is 15 amino acids long. Germline CDR1 and CDR2: SGHRS and YFSETQ. Trimming removed 0 bases from V and 1 base from J, with 9 bases in between. The CDR3 loop is CASSLETRGTDTQYF. CDR3 nucleotides: TGCGCCAGCAGCTTGGAGACCCGAGGCACAGATACGCAGTATTTT.

There are many counts of this clonotype. The chain carries TRBV5-1 and TRBJ1-1; D not certain. The germline V and J ends were trimmed by 2 bases and 1 base, with 9 bases remaining between them. CDR3 size: 14 residues. In germline, CDR1 is SGHRS, CDR2 YFSETQ. This chain's CDR3 is CASSLNPGNTEAFF. The CDR3 DNA reads as TGCGCCAGCAGCTTAAATCCAGGGAACACTGAAGCTTTCTTT.